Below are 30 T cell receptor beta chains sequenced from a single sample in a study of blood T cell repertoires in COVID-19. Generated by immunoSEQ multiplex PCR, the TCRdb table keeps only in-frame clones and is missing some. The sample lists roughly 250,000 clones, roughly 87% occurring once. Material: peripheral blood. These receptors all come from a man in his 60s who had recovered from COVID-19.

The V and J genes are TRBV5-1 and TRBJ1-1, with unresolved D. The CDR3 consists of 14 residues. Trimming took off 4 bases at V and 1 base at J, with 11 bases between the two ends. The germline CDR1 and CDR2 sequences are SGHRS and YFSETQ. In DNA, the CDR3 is TGCGCCAGCAGCATTTTAGGAGGGAACACTGAAGCTTTCTTT. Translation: CASSILGGNTEAFF.

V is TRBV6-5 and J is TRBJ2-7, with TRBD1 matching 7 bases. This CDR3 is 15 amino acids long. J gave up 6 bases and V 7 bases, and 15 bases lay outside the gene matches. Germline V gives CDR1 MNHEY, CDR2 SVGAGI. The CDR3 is CASTVETTGVGEQYF. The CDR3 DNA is TGTGCCAGCACCGTAGAAACTACAGGGGTAGGCGAGCAGTACTTC.

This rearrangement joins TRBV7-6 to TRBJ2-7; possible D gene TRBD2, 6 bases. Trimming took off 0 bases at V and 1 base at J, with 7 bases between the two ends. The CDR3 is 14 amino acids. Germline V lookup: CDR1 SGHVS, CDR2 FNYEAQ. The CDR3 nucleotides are TGTGCCAGCAGCTTAGCGGGGACTTCCTACGAGCAGTACTTC. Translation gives CASSLAGTSYEQYF.

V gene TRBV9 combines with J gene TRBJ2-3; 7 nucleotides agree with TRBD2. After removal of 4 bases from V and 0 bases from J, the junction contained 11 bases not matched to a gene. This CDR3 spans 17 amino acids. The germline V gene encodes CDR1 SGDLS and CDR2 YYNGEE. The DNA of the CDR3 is TGTGCCAGCAGCCCCTCACCGCGGGGGAGCAGCACAGATACGCAGTATTTT. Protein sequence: CASSPSPRGSSTDTQYF.

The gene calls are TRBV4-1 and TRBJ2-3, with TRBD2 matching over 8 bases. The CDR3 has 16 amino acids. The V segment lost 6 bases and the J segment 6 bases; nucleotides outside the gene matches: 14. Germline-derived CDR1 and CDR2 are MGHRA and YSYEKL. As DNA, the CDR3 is TGCGCCAGCAGTTCCGCCGTCGGGACTAGGAGGGATACGCAGTATTTT. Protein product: CASSSAVGTRRDTQYF.

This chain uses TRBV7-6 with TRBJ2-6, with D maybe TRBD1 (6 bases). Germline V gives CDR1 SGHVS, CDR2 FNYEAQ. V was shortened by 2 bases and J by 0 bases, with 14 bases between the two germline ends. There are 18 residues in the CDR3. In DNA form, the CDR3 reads TGTGCCAGCAGCTTAAAGTGGACAGACCTCTCTGGGGCCAACGTCCTGACTTTC. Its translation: CASSLKWTDLSGANVLTF.

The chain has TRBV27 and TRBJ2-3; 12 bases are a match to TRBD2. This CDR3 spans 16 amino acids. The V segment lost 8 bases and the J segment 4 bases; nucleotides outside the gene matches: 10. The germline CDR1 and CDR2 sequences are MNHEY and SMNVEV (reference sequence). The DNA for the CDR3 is TGTGCCAGCCGTGAATCTAGCGGGGGGGCTTCAGATACGCAGTATTTT. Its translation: CASRESSGGASDTQYF.

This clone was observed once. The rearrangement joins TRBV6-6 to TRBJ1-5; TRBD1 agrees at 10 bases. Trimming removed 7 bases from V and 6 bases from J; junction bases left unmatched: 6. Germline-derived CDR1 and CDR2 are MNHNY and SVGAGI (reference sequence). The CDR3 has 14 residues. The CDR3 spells CASKPDRGGQPQHF. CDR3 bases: TGTGCCAGCAAACCGGACAGGGGGGGTCAGCCCCAGCATTTT.

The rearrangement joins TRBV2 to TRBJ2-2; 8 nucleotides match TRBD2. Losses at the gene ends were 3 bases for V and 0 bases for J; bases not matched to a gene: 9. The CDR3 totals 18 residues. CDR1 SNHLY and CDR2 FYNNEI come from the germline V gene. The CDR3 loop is CASSDSPGGTANTGELFF. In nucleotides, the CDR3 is TGTGCCAGCAGTGATAGCCCGGGGGGGACCGCGAACACCGGGGAGCTGTTTTTT.

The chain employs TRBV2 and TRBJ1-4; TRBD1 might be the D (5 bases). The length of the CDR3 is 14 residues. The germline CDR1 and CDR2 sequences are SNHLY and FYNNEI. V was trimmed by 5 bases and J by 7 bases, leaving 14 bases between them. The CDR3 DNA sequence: TGTGCCAGCAGTAATCAGGGTCGCTTTGAAAAACTGTTTTTT. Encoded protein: CASSNQGRFEKLFF. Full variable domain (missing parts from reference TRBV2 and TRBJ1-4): EPEVTQTPSHQVTQMGQEVILRCVPISNHLYFYWYRQILGQKVEFLVSFYNNEISEKSEIFDDQFSVERPDGSNFTLKIRSTKLEDSAMYFCASSNQGRFEKLFFGSGTQLSVL.

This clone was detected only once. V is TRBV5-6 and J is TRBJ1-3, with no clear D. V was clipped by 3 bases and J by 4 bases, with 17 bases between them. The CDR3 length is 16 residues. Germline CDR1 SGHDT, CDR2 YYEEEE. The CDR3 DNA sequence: TGTGCCAGCAGCTCCCTCCGCGCCTTCCCAGGAAACACCATATATTTT. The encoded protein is CASSSLRAFPGNTIYF. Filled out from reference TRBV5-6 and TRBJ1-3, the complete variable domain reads DAGVTQSPTHLIKTRGQQVTLRCSPKSGHDTVSWYQQALGQGPQFIFQYYEEEERQRGNFPDRFSGHQFPNYSSELNVNALLLGDSALYLCASSSLRAFPGNTIYFGEGSWLTVV.

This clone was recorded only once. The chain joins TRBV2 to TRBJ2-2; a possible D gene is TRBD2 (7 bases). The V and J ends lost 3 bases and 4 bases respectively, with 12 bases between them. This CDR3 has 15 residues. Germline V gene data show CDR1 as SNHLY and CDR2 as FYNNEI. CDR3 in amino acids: CASSEAGAGTGELFF. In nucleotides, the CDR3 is TGTGCCAGCAGTGAGGCGGGGGCGGGCACCGGGGAGCTGTTTTTT.

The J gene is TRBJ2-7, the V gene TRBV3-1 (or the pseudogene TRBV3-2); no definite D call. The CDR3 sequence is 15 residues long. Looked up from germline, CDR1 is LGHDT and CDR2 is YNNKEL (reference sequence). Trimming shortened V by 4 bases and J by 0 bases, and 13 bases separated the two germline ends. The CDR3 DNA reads TGTGCCAGCAGCCCCCAGTTCAGTGGCTCCTACGAGCAGTACTTC. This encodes CASSPQFSGSYEQYF.

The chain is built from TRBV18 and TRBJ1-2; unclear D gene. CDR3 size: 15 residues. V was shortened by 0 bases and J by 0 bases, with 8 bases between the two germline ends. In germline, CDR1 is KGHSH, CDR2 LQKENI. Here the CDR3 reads CASSPPRGTNYGYTF. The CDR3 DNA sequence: TGTGCCAGCTCACCACCGCGGGGTACTAACTATGGCTACACCTTC.

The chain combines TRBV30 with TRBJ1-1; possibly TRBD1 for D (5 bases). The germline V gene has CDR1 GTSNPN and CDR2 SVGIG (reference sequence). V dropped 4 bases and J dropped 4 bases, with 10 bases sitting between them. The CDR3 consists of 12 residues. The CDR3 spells CAWNTGRTEAFF. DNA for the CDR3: TGTGCCTGGAATACAGGCCGCACTGAAGCTTTCTTT.

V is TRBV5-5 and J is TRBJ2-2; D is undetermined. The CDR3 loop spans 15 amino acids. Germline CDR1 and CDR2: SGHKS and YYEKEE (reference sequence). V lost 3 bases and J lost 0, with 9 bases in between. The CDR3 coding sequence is TGTGCCAGCAGCTCCGACAATACGAACACCGGGGAGCTGTTTTTT. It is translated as CASSSDNTNTGELFF.

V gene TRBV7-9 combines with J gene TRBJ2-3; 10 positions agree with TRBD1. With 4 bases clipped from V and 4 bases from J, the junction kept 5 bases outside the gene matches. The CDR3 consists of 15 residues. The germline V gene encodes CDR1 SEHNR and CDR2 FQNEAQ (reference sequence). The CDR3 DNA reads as TGTGCCAGCAGCTCGACAGGGGGCAAGGCAGATACGCAGTATTTT. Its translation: CASSSTGGKADTQYF.

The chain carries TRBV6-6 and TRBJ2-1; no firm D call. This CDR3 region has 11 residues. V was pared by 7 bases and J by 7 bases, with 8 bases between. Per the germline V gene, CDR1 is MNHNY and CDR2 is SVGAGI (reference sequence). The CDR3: CASNLLNEQFF. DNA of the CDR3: TGTGCCAGCAACTTACTAAATGAGCAGTTCTTC.

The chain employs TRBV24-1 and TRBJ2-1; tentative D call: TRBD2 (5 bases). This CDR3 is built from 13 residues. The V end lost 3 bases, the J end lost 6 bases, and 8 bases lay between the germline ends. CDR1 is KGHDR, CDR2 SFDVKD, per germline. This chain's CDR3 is CATSDRLANEQFF. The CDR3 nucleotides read TGTGCCACCAGTGATAGGCTAGCCAATGAGCAGTTCTTC.

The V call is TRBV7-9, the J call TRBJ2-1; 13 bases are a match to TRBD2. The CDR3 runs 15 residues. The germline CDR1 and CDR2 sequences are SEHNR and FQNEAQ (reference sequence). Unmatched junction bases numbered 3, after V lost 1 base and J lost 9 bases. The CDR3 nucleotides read TGTGCCAGCAGCTTAGGACTAGCGGGGGGCCGTGAGCAGTTCTTC. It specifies CASSLGLAGGREQFF.

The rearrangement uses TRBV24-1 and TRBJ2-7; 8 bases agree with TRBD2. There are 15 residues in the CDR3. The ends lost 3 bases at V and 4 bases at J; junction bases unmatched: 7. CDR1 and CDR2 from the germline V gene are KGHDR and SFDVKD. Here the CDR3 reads CATSDTRTSIYEQYF. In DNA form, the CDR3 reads TGTGCCACCAGTGATACCAGGACTAGCATTTACGAGCAGTACTTC.

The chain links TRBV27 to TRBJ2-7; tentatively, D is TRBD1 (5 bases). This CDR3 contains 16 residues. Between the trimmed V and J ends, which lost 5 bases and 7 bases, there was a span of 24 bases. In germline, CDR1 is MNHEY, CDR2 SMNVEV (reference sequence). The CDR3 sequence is CASSKNRRPKLGEQYV. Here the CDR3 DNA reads TGTGCCAGCAGTAAAAACAGGCGTCCGAAACTCGGGGAGCAGTACGTC.

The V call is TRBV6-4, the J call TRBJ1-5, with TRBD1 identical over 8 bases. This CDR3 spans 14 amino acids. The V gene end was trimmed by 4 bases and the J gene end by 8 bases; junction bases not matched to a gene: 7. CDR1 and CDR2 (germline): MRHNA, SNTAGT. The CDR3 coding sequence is TGTGCCAGCAGTGCCCAGGGGGCGAGGGAGCCCCAGCATTTT. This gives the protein CASSAQGAREPQHF.

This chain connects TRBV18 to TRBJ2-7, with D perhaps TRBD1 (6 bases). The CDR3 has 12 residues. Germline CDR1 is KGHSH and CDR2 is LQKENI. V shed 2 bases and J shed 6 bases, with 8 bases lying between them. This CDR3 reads CASSPRGGEQYF. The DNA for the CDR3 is TGTGCCAGCTCACCAAGAGGGGGCGAGCAGTACTTC.

CDR3: CASSLLQGVAGELFF. The CDR3 coding sequence is TGTGCCAGCAGCTTGTTACAAGGGGTAGCCGGGGAGCTGTTTTTT. The gene calls are TRBV5-6 and TRBJ2-2; D perhaps matches TRBD1 (5 bases). This CDR3 contains 15 residues. From germline, CDR1 is SGHDT and CDR2 YYEEEE. Trimming took off 1 base at V and 6 bases at J, with 13 bases between the two ends.

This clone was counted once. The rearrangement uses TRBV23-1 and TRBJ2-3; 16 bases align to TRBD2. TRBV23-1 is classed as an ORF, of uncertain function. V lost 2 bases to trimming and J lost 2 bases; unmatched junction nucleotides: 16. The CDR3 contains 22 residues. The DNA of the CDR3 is TGCGCCAGCAGTCAAACCGGGACTAGCGGGGGGGCCTTTTTCCCCAACACAGATACGCAGTATTTT. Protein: CASSQTGTSGGAFFPNTDTQYF.

CDR3 sequence (DNA): TGTGCCATCAGTGAGGGGGGGGCGGTGGACACTGAAGCTTTCTTT. Its translation: CAISEGGAVDTEAFF. This chain uses TRBV10-3 with TRBJ1-1, with D possibly matching TRBD1 (6 bases). V lost 2 bases and J 3 bases, leaving 13 bases between the germline ends. Germline V CDR1 and CDR2: ENHRY, SYGVKD. The CDR3 consists of 15 residues.

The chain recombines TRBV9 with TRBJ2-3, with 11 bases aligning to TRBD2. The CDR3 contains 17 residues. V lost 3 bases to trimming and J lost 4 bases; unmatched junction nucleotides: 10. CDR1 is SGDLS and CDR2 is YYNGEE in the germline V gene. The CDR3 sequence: CASSARLAGPRADTQYF. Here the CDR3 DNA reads TGTGCCAGCAGCGCGAGACTAGCGGGGCCCCGGGCAGATACGCAGTATTTT.

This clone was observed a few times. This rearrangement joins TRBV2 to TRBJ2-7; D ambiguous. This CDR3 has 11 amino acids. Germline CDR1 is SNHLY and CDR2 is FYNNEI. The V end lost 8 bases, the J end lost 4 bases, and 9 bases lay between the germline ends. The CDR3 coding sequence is TGTGCCAGCTCCTCGTTATACGAGCAGTACTTC. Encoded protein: CASSSLYEQYF.

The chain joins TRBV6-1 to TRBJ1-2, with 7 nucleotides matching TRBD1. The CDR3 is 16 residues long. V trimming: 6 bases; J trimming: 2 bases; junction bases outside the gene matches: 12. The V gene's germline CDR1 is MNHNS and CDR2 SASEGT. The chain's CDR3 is CASRELDRPPNYGYTF. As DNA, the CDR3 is TGTGCCAGCAGGGAATTGGACAGGCCACCGAACTATGGCTACACCTTC.